The 24 T cell receptor beta chains below all came from one sample that was sequenced in a study of blood T cell repertoires in COVID-19. The repertoire was sequenced with immunoSEQ multiplex PCR; TCRdb's copy has only in-frame clones and lacks some. The sample holds roughly 240,000 clones, 83% seen once. What was sequenced was PBMCs or T cells enriched from blood (not recorded which). These receptors all come from a woman in her forties who had been exposed to COVID-19.

The V call is TRBV5-4, the J call TRBJ1-6; D might be TRBD1 (6 bases). Between the trimmed V and J ends, which lost 2 bases and 8 bases, there was a span of 20 bases. CDR1 and CDR2 from the germline V gene are SGHNT and YYREEE (reference sequence). The CDR3 totals 17 residues. For the CDR3, the DNA is TGTGCCAGCAGCTTTAAATGGTATGGGGGCAGGCATTCACCCCTCCACTTT. Residues: CASSFKWYGGRHSPLHF. Combining the CDR3 with reference TRBV5-4 and TRBJ1-6 gives the whole variable domain ETGVTQSPTHLIKTRGQQVTLRCSSQSGHNTVSWYQQALGQGPQFIFQYYREEENGRGNFPPRFSGLQFPNYSSELNVNALELDDSALYLCASSFKWYGGRHSPLHFGNGTRLTVT.

The CDR3 spells CASSFTSGGTYEQYF. The CDR3, as DNA: TGTGCCAGCAGCTTTACTAGCGGGGGAACCTACGAGCAGTACTTC. The rearrangement links TRBV11-2 to TRBJ2-7, with 11 bases fitting TRBD2. V shed 3 bases, J shed 2 bases, and the junction held 3 bases outside the gene matches. The CDR3 covers 15 residues. CDR1 SGHAT and CDR2 FQNNGV come from the germline V gene.

The rearrangement uses TRBV7-3 and TRBJ2-1; D call uncertain. CDR3 size: 15 residues. The V end was cut by 2 bases, the J end by 4 bases, with 12 bases between. CDR1 and CDR2 from the germline V gene are SGHTA and FQGTGA. CDR3 sequence (DNA): TGTGCCAGCAGCTTACAATTGTCGGTATACAATGAGCAGTTCTTC. It codes for CASSLQLSVYNEQFF.

Note on this clone: Other DNA sequences within the sample encode an identical CDR3. The J gene is TRBJ1-4, the V gene TRBV9; 8 bases align to TRBD1. V trimming: 4 bases; J trimming: 5 bases; junction bases outside the gene matches: 7. The CDR3 is made up of 15 amino acids. Germline V gives CDR1 SGDLS, CDR2 YYNGEE. CDR3 nucleotides: TGTGCCAGCAGCCCCCGGGACAGGCTCAATGAAAAACTGTTTTTT. Translated: CASSPRDRLNEKLFF.

The genes are TRBV6-1 and TRBJ2-7; D remains ambiguous. V lost 1 base and J 5 bases, leaving 9 bases between the germline ends. Germline CDR1 is MNHNS and CDR2 is SASEGT. The CDR3 has 13 residues. The CDR3 loop reads CASSEVAHNEQYF. CDR3 nucleotide sequence: TGTGCCAGCAGTGAAGTAGCTCATAACGAGCAGTACTTC.

This sequence joins TRBV19 and TRBJ1-5, with TRBD1 matching over 8 bases. The germline CDR1 and CDR2 sequences are LNHDA and SQIVND (reference sequence). The CDR3 contains 15 residues. The J segment lost 7 bases and the V segment lost 6 bases, leaving 11 bases of the junction unmatched. The CDR3, as DNA: TGTGCCAGTAGCGGACAGGGCGATCCATGGCAGCCCCAGCATTTT. It encodes CASSGQGDPWQPQHF.

Only one count was recorded for this clone. The chain recombines TRBV24-1 with TRBJ1-5, with D possibly TRBD1 on 6 matching bases. V lost 7 bases to trimming and J lost 9 bases, with 15 bases between them. The CDR3 is made up of 13 amino acids. The germline V gene has CDR1 KGHDR and CDR2 SFDVKD. The CDR3 sequence is CATSPGAGGPQHF. The CDR3 DNA reads TGTGCCACCAGCCCAGGGGCTGGGGGGCCCCAGCATTTT.

This clone occurred a few times. The genes are TRBV28 and TRBJ2-2; 9 positions agree with TRBD1. V was pared by 6 bases and J by 4 bases, with 6 bases of the junction left unmatched. Germline loops: CDR1 MDHEN, CDR2 SYDVKM. The CDR3 runs to 15 residues. The CDR3 sequence is CASSHTGGRTGELFF. CDR3 coding DNA: TGTGCCAGCAGCCACACAGGGGGCCGCACCGGGGAGCTGTTTTTT.

The V and J genes are TRBV19 and TRBJ1-5, with TRBD1 matching 8 bases. This CDR3 has 14 amino acids. After removal of 8 bases from V and 1 base from J, the junction contained 4 bases not matched to a gene. Germline V gene lookup returns CDR1 LNHDA and CDR2 SQIVND (reference sequence). CDR3 DNA: TGTGCCAGTTCGGACAGGGACAGCAATCAGCCCCAGCATTTT. It translates to CASSDRDSNQPQHF.

The rearrangement uses TRBV7-9 and TRBJ1-5; 9 nucleotides line up with TRBD1. Germline V lookup: CDR1 SEHNR, CDR2 FQNEAQ (reference sequence). The CDR3 is made up of 16 amino acids. V dropped 5 bases and J dropped 2; count of bases not matched to a gene: 7. The CDR3 loop reads CASSPGGQGGNQPQHF. As DNA, the CDR3 is TGTGCCAGCAGCCCTGGGGGACAGGGTGGCAATCAGCCCCAGCATTTT.

The chain links TRBV30 to TRBJ1-4; no clear D. The length of the CDR3 is 12 residues. Germline V gene data show CDR1 as GTSNPN and CDR2 as SVGIG (reference sequence). Trimming took off 6 bases at V and 4 bases at J, with 9 bases between the two ends. CDR3 amino acids: CACTPHNEKLFF. The CDR3 DNA sequence: TGTGCCTGTACACCTCATAATGAAAAACTGTTTTTT.

This chain joins TRBV6-6 and TRBJ2-3; 14 bases align to TRBD2. This CDR3 is 17 amino acids long. Germline trimming cut 5 bases from V and 9 bases from J; bases unmatched to any gene: 13. Germline V gene lookup returns CDR1 MNHNY and CDR2 SVGAGI (reference sequence). CDR3 coding DNA: TGTGCCAGCAGTCCTCAAGGGACTAGCGGGGGAGTAGGGACGCAGTATTTT. Translating it yields CASSPQGTSGGVGTQYF.

CDR3 in DNA: TGTGCCAGCAGTGAACAGGGGAATCAGCCCCAGCATTTT. This sequence encodes CASSEQGNQPQHF. This chain joins TRBV2 and TRBJ1-5, with D tentatively TRBD1 (6 bases). The CDR3 covers 13 residues. Trimming took off 2 bases at V and 4 bases at J, with 6 bases between the two ends. Germline V CDR1 and CDR2: SNHLY, FYNNEI.

This chain joins TRBV9 and TRBJ1-6, with D possibly matching TRBD1 (5 bases). The V end lost 4 bases, the J end lost 10 bases, and 15 bases lay between the germline ends. Germline V gene data show CDR1 as SGDLS and CDR2 as YYNGEE. The CDR3 spans 14 residues. CDR3 amino acids: CASSMEGWASPLHF. The CDR3 bases are TGTGCCAGCAGCATGGAGGGGTGGGCGTCACCCCTCCACTTT.

CDR3 nucleotides: TGCAGCGTTGGAGGGGGAAACACCATATATTTT. As protein: CSVGGGNTIYF. The V and J genes are TRBV29-1 and TRBJ1-3; no definite D call. CDR3 length: 11 residues. Germline CDR1 reads SQVTM; CDR2 reads ANQGSEA. Between the trimmed V and J ends, which lost 4 bases and 4 bases, there was a span of 5 bases.

The V gene is TRBV10-3, the J gene TRBJ1-1; unclear D gene. This CDR3 has 15 residues. Deletions cut 2 bases from V and 5 bases from J, with 15 bases between. The germline V gene has CDR1 ENHRY and CDR2 SYGVKD. As DNA, the CDR3 is TGTGCCATCAGTGAGCAAACGAGCCGGGGTACTGAAGCTTTCTTT. Its protein product is CAISEQTSRGTEAFF.

The chain uses TRBV5-1 and TRBJ2-5, with TRBD2 matching 11 bases. The CDR3 spans 14 residues. V gave up 4 bases and J gave up 4 bases; unmatched junction bases: 3. Germline CDR1 and CDR2: SGHRS and YFSETQ. CDR3 coding DNA: TGCGCCAGCAGCAAAGGGACTAGCGGAGAGACCCAGTACTTC. Its translation: CASSKGTSGETQYF.

The rearrangement joins TRBV30 to TRBJ1-1; 7 nucleotides match TRBD1. After removal of 1 base from V and 3 bases from J, the junction contained 2 bases not matched to a gene. This CDR3 has 13 residues. Germline V gives CDR1 GTSNPN, CDR2 SVGIG (reference sequence). CDR3 loop: CAWSAQGDTEAFF. The CDR3 nucleotides are TGTGCCTGGAGTGCCCAGGGGGACACTGAAGCTTTCTTT.

The chain couples TRBV24-1 to TRBJ2-3, with TRBD2 identical over 8 bases. CDR3 length: 14 residues. The trim removed 5 bases at V and 2 bases at J, leaving 2 bases unmatched. Germline CDR1 is KGHDR and CDR2 is SFDVKD. The CDR3 DNA reads TGTGCCACCAGTGGGCGGGGGGACACAGATACGCAGTATTTT. Encoded protein: CATSGRGDTDTQYF.

DNA of the CDR3: TGTGCCAGCAGCTTAGACGGCGGGAGCTCCTACAATGAGCAGTTCTTC. This codes for CASSLDGGSSYNEQFF. V and J are TRBV7-8 and TRBJ2-1; 7 nucleotides match TRBD2. The CDR3 is 16 amino acids. The junction had 3 bases not matched to a gene; V was cut back by 1 base and J by 0 bases. Per germline, CDR1 SGHVS and CDR2 FQNEAQ.

V and J are TRBV4-2 and TRBJ1-5, with D unresolved. The CDR3 extends over 15 amino acids. Between the trimmed V and J ends, which lost 0 bases and 4 bases, there was a span of 10 bases. Germline lookup yields CDR1 LGHNA and CDR2 YNFKEQ. Here the CDR3 reads CASSQDRGFNQPQHF. The CDR3, as DNA: TGTGCCAGCAGCCAAGATCGGGGTTTTAATCAGCCCCAGCATTTT.

The J gene is TRBJ1-5, the V gene TRBV10-3; 8 bases line up with TRBD1. Trimming at V came to 10 bases and at J to 0 bases, leaving 8 bases not matched to a gene. Germline values: CDR1 ENHRY, CDR2 SYGVKD. The CDR3 is 15 amino acids. CDR3 residues: CATQDRADSNQPQHF. The CDR3 nucleotides read TGTGCCACCCAGGACAGGGCGGATAGCAATCAGCCCCAGCATTTT.

The chain links TRBV9 to TRBJ1-1; 11 bases are a match to TRBD1. CDR1 is SGDLS, CDR2 YYNGEE, per germline. Unmatched junction bases numbered 6, after V lost 0 bases and J lost 2 bases. This CDR3 has 17 residues. The CDR3 sequence: CASSVVGQGAKNTEAFF. The CDR3 bases are TGTGCCAGCAGCGTAGTAGGACAGGGGGCAAAAAACACTGAAGCTTTCTTT.

In this sample, this clone turned up a few times. CDR3 DNA: TGTGCCAGCAGCCAGGGGGCGCACAACTATGGCTACACCTTC. This gives the protein CASSQGAHNYGYTF. The chain links TRBV3-1 (or the pseudogene TRBV3-2) to TRBJ1-2, with D possibly matching TRBD1 (6 bases). V shed 3 bases and J shed 2 bases, with 10 bases lying between them. Germline V CDR1 and CDR2: LGHDT, YNNKEL (reference sequence). The CDR3 is 14 amino acids.